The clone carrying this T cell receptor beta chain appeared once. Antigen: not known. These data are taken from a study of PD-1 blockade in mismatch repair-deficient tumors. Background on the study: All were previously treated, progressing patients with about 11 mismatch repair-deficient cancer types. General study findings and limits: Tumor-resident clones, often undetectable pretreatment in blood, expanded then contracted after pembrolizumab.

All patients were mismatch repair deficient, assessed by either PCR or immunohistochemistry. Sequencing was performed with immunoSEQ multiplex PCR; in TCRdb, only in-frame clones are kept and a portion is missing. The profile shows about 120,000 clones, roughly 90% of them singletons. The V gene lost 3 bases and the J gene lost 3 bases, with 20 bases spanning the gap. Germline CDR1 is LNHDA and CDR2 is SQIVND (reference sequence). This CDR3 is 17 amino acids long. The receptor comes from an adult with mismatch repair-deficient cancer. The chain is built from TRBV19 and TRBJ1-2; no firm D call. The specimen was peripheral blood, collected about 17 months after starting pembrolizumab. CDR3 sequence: CASSIGRGSRAYYGYTF. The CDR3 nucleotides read TGTGCCAGTAGTATCGGCCGGGGTTCAAGGGCCTACTATGGCTACACCTTC.